This T cell receptor beta chain was recorded in a study of cytomegalovirus exposure and HLA in healthy donors. Germline values: CDR1 SGHNT, CDR2 YYREEE (reference sequence). The junction had 21 bases not matched to a gene; V was cut back by 4 bases and J by 6 bases. The CDR3 sequence is 18 residues long. Here immunoSEQ multiplex PCR was the method, and the copy in TCRdb shows in-frame clones only, minus some. The data hold approximately 120,000 clones, with roughly 95% observed a single time. The specimen was PBMCs. The source of this sequence is a man aged 18-30 years in good health and CMV-seronegative. This rearrangement joins TRBV5-4 to TRBJ1-2, with TRBD1 identical over 7 bases. CDR3 in amino acids: CASSDGDSVWLAGDGYTF. DNA of the CDR3: TGTGCCAGCAGCGATGGGGACAGCGTATGGCTAGCCGGAGATGGCTACACCTTC.